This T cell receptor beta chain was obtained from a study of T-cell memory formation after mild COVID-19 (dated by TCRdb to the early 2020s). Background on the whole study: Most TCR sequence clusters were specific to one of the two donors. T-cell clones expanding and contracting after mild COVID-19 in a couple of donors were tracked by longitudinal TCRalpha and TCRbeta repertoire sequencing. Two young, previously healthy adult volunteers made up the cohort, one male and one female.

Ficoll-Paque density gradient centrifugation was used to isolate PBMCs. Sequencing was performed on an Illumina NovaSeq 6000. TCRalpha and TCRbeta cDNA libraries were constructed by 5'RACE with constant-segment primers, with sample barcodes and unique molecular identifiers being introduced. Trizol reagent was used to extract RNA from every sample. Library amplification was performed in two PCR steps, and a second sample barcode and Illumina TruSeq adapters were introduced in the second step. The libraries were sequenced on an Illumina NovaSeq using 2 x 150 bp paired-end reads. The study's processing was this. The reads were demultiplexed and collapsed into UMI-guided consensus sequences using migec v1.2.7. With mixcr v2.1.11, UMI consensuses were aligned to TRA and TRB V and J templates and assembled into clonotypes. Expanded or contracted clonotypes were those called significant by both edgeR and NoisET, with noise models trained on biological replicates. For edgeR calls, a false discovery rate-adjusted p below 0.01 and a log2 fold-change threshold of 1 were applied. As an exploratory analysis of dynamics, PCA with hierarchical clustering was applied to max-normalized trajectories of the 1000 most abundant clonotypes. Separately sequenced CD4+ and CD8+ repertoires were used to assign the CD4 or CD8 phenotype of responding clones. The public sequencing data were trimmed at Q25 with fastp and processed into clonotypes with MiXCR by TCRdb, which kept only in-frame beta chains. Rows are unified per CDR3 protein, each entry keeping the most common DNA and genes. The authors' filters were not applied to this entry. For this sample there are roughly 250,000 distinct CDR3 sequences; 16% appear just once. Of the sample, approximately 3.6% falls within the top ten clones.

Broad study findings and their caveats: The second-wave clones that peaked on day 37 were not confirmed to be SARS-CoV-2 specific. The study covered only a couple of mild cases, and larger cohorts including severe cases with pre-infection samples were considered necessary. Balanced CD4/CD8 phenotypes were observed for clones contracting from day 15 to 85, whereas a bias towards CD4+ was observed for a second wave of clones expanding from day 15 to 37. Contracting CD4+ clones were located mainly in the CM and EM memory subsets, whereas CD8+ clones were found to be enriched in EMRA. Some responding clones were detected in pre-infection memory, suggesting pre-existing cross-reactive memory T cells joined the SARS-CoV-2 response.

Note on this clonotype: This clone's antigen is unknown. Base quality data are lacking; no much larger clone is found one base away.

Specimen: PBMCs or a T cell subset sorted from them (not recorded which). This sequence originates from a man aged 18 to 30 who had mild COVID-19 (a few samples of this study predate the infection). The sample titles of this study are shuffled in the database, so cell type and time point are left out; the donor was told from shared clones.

At the DNA level, the sequence is TGTGCCAGCAGTGAATCAGCAGGGAGACAGCCCCAGCATTTT. Its coded protein is CASSESAGRQPQHF. Recombination joined TRBV2 with TRBJ1-5; TRBD1 is perhaps the D gene, given 5 matching bases. The CDR3 goes from the cysteine to the phenylalanine over 14 residues. Only CDR3 DNA remains: 42 bases, in frame from the first base. The V end loses 2 bases and the J end loses 7 bases, and a stretch of 12 bases separates them. The CDR1 and CDR2 encoded by the germline V gene are SNHLY and FYNNEI.